This passage covers 3 T cell receptor beta chains from one sample sequenced in a study of spatial heterogeneity in lung cancer. Sample time point: sample taken at primary tumor resection. These receptors have no identified antigens. Points from the study as a whole: Tumor mutation counts were tracked by expanded intratumoral alpha and beta TCR counts.

From the 5' RACE reads, TCRdb called clonotypes with MiXCR, one entry per CDR3 protein. The data contain 17,000 or so distinct CDR3 sequences, around 6% of them singletons. Sequenced material: lung tumor tissue, taken at surgery. Receptors originate from a male donor with early-stage non-small cell lung cancer.

This clonotype was detected many times. The genes are TRBV25-1 and TRBJ1-1; maybe TRBD1 (5 bases). V lost 2 bases and J 4 bases, leaving 8 bases between the germline ends. Germline V CDR1 and CDR2: MGHDK, SYGVNS. The length of the CDR3 is 13 residues. The CDR3 sequence: CASSEPGSTEAFF. DNA for the CDR3: TGTGCCAGCAGTGAACCAGGGAGCACTGAAGCTTTCTTT.

The rearrangement uses TRBV2 and TRBJ1-2, with D possibly matching TRBD1 (6 bases). Germline CDR1 reads SNHLY; CDR2 reads FYNNEI. Trimming pared 10 bases from V and 0 bases from J, leaving 24 bases between. The CDR3 covers 17 residues. The CDR3 DNA reads as TGTGCCATCCCCTTCGGGGGGGGCGACCAACCTAACTATGGCTACACCTTC. This codes for CAIPFGGGDQPNYGYTF.

This clonotype was detected ten times or more. V is TRBV7-8 and J is TRBJ1-1; D is uncertain. Trimming pared 10 bases from V and 2 bases from J, leaving 14 bases between. Per the germline V gene, CDR1 is SGHVS and CDR2 is FQNEAQ. This CDR3 is 13 amino acids long. The CDR3 loop reads CATESYSNTEAFF. CDR3 in DNA: TGTGCCACCGAATCGTACTCCAACACTGAAGCTTTCTTT. The full variable domain, completed using reference TRBV7-8 and TRBJ1-1, is GAGVSQSPRYKVAKRGQDVALRCDPISGHVSLFWYQQALGQGPEFLTYFQNEAQLDKSGLPSDRFFAERPEGSVSTLKIQRTQQEDSAVYLCATESYSNTEAFFGQGTRLTVV.